This T cell receptor beta chain was documented in a study of cytomegalovirus exposure and HLA in healthy donors. Whole-study context: Genetic ancestry analysis placed 81% of the 400 or so donors that were genotyped in the Caucasian-associated cluster.

Notes on the study in general: DRB1 showed the most TCR associations and HLA-C the fewest in a later analysis, as rates varied by HLA locus. With high specificity and sensitivity, the classifier reportedly diagnosed cytomegalovirus status.

Vbeta (60) and Jbeta (13) primers were used in the PCR. Generated by immunoSEQ multiplex PCR, the TCRdb table keeps only in-frame clones and is missing some. The data hold 120,000 to 150,000 clones, with 82% observed a single time. A note on this clone: As yet, its antigen is unknown.

Germline CDR1 and CDR2: SEHNR and FQNEAQ (reference sequence). This CDR3 is 18 amino acids long. V lost 1 base and J lost 2; bases outside the gene matches: 10. Sequenced: PBMCs. This receptor was obtained from a man in his late teens or twenties in good health and CMV-seropositive. The chain couples TRBV7-9 to TRBJ2-7, with 11 positions matching TRBD1. This chain's CDR3 is CASSLDRPGQGVPYEQYF. The CDR3 DNA sequence: TGTGCCAGCAGCTTAGATCGTCCGGGACAGGGGGTCCCCTACGAGCAGTACTTC.